This T cell receptor beta chain is drawn from a study of blood T cell repertoires in COVID-19 (dated by TCRdb to 2018 to 2020). Turning to the overall study: Collaborator samples came from the United States, Italy and Spain and covered acute and convalescent phases of COVID-19. HLA class I and class II types, where available, came from metadata supplied by the sample provider rather than from assay-based typing. The repertoires were released in a freely available public database intended as a resource for research on the immune response to SARS-CoV-2. Deeply sampled blood TCRbeta repertoires from subjects exposed to, actively infected with, or recovered from COVID-19 were included in the dataset. Samples were obtained from the ongoing ImmuneRACE study (first 160 participants) and from about 1,300 subjects provided by 6 global collaborators. Sample metadata almost always included a de-identified subject ID, COVID-19 status, age in years and sex. The material from the prospective study consisted of cDNA or gDNA derived from T cells, B-cell-depleted T cells, or PBMCs.

Comment on this clone: It has no known antigen specificity. No base quality information exists; no much larger clone differs at one position.

There are 13 amino acids in the CDR3, from cysteine to phenylalanine inclusive. Left in the record is the CDR3 DNA by itself, 39 bases read in frame from the first base. CDR1 and CDR2 are drawn from the germline V gene (reference sequence): GTSNPN, SVGIG. V gives up 3 bases and J gives up 5 bases, and the segment between their germline ends measures 14 bases. The immunoSEQ Assay, a bias-controlled multiplex PCR, was used to amplify TCRbeta CDR3 regions from genomic DNA. The source study handled its data this way. The number of nucleated cells in each sample was estimated by amplification of reference gene primers within the assay. To quantify the absolute abundance of each unique TCRbeta CDR3 rearrangement, sequence reads were collapsed and filtered. For each sample, productive Simpson clonality was calculated by taking the square root of Simpson's diversity index across productive rearrangements. Entries here come from immuneACCESS through TCRdb and include only in-frame sequences with V and J called. Some clones fail to appear in such tables; in the studies checked, an unresolved V gene covers under half of the shortfall, and the cause of the remainder is unknown. For V, J and clone size, that table is used; D and trimming come from the DNA. The sample table lists about 140,000 clones, over 80% of them with a count of one. The ten largest clonotypes hold more than 1.5% of the sample.

General findings and caveats noted by the study authors: Clinical and demographic metadata were provided uncurated, with the amount varying by source and participant.

Each collaborating institution followed its own protocols to collect whole blood in K2EDTA tubes. For TCRbeta analysis, collaborator samples were shipped as frozen whole blood, as isolated PBMCs, or as DNA extracted from either sample type. This TCR was recovered from a human donor in a cohort sampled during active COVID-19. The sequenced sample was peripheral blood. Recombination joined TRBV30 with TRBJ2-7; possibly the D gene is TRBD2, per 5 matching bases. The nucleotides read TGTGCCTGGAGCGCAGCGGCCCCCCACGAGCAGTACTTC. Translated, this is CAWSAAAPHEQYF.